This T cell receptor (beta chain) was found in a study of T cell repertoires in cytomegalovirus infection (dated by TCRdb to the late 2010s). About the full investigation: Donor HLA type was relevant to the analysis, because carriage of CMV infection together with the matching HLA type was indicated by public TCR beta signatures. Points the paper makes about the study in general: In the ex vivo response, HLA-C-restricted CMV-specific TCR beta clonotypes were dominant, and in two of eight donors the single most frequent clonotype came from this HLA-C-restricted group. In both this cohort and an independent roughly 330-donor cohort, the cumulative frequency of public TCR beta family members distinguished carriers of CMV infection plus the relevant HLA type.

The table lists this clonotype with many counts. Its antigen is currently not known. Base qualities are not provided; no much larger clone lies one nucleotide away. The sequencer was an Illumina HiSeq 1500. TCRdb trimmed public reads at Q25 via fastp, called clones via MiXCR and kept in-frame beta chains. Merged by CDR3 protein, the rows form single entries marked with the most common genes and DNA. This sample comprises 200,000 to 300,000 distinct CDR3 sequences, under 8.5% of them detected only once. In total, the top ten clones hold about 6% of the sample. According to the germline V gene (reference sequence), CDR1 reads MNHEY and CDR2 reads SMNVEV. Its CDR3 holds 16 amino acids, cysteine through phenylalanine. Of all the DNA, just the CDR3 is kept, 48 bases in frame from base 1. Ends trimmed: V by 7 bases, J by 2 bases; bases unmatched to a gene: 9.

The source material was PBMCs. This receptor was obtained from a human donor in good health (CMV status not recorded). Some clones in this sample may be carry-over from other donors' samples. This receptor chain uses TRBV27 and TRBJ2-1, and 9 junction bases match TRBD2. The DNA sequence reads TGTGCCAGCACCCCAGCGGGGGGACTCCCCTACAATGAGCAGTTCTTC. It is translated as CASTPAGGLPYNEQFF.